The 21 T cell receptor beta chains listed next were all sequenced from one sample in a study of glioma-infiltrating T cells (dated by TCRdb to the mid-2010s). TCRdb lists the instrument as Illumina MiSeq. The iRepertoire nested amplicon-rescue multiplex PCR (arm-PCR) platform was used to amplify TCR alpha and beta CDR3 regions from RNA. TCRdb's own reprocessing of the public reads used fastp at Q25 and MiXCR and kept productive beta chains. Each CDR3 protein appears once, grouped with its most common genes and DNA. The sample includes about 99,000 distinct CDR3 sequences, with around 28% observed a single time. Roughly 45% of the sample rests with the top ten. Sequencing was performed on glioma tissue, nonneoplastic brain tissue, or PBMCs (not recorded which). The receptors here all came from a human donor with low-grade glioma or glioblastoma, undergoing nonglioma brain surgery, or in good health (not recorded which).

DNA of the CDR3: TGTGCCAGCAGCCCTACCGCGGGGGGTCCCGACGAGCAGTACTTC. It yields the protein CASSPTAGGPDEQYF. This chain connects TRBV7-2 to TRBJ2-7, with TRBD2 matching over 8 bases. This CDR3 region has 15 residues. Germline CDR1 SGHTA, CDR2 FQGNSA. V was pared by 5 bases and J by 5 bases, with 11 bases of the junction left unmatched.

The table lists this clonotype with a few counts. CDR3: CASSLMGGSYEQYF. Written as DNA, the CDR3 is TGTGCCAGCAGCTTGATGGGGGGATCCTACGAGCAGTACTTC. The chain has TRBV7-3 and TRBJ2-7; perhaps TRBD2 as D (6 bases). CDR1 SGHTA and CDR2 FQGTGA come from the germline V gene. V lost 3 bases to trimming and J lost 1 base, with 10 bases between them. CDR3 length equals 14 residues. Combining the CDR3 with reference TRBV7-3 and TRBJ2-7 gives the whole variable domain GAGVSQTPSNKVTEKGKYVELRCDPISGHTALYWYRQSLGQGPEFLIYFQGTGAADDSGLPNDRFFAVRPEGSVSTLKIQRTERGDSAVYLCASSLMGGSYEQYFGPGTRLTVT.

The CDR3 loop is CASSPSRGFSLSITNTGELFF. The CDR3 DNA reads as TGTGCCAGCAGCCCCAGCAGGGGGTTTTCCTTAAGCATTACGAACACCGGGGAGCTGTTTTTT. V and J are TRBV7-9 and TRBJ2-2; 7 bases line up with TRBD1. Germline CDR1 SEHNR, CDR2 FQNEAQ (reference sequence). The CDR3 has 21 residues. V lost 5 bases, J lost 0 bases, and 21 bases stayed unmatched.

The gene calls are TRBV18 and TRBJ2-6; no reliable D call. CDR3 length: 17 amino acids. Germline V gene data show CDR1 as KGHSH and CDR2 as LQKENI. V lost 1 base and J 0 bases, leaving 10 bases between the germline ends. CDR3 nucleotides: TGTGCCAGCTCACCACTGGACCCCGCCTCTGGGGCCAACGTCCTGACTTTC. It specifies CASSPLDPASGANVLTF.

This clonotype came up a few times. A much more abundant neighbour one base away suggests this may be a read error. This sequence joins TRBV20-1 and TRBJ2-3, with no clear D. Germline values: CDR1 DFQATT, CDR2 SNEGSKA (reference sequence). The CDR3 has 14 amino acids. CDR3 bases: TGCAGTGCTAGTTCGGCCGCTCTCACAGATACGAAGTATTTT. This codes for CSASSAALTDTKYF.

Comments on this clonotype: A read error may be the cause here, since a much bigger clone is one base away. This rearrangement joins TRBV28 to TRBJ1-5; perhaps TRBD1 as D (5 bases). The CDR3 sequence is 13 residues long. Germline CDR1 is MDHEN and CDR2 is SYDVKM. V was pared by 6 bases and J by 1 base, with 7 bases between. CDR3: CASRGVSNQPQHF. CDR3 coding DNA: TGTGCCAGCAGAGGGGTCAGCAATCAGCCCCAGCATTTT.

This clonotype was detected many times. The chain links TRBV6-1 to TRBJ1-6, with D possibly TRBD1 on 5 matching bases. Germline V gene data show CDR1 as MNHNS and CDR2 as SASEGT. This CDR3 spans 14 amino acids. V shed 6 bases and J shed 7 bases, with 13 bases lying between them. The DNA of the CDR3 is TGTGCCAGCAGACAGGACCGGGTGAATTCACCCCTCCACTTT. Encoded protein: CASRQDRVNSPLHF.

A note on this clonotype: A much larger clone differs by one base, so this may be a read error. The CDR3 DNA sequence: TGCAGTGCGCCTAGGGGCAGGGGTTGGAACACTAAAGCTTTCTTT. This encodes CSAPRGRGWNTKAFF. This chain joins TRBV20-1 and TRBJ1-1; weak D call: TRBD1 (6 bases). The CDR3 extends over 15 amino acids. Germline V gene data show CDR1 as DFQATT and CDR2 as SNEGSKA (reference sequence).

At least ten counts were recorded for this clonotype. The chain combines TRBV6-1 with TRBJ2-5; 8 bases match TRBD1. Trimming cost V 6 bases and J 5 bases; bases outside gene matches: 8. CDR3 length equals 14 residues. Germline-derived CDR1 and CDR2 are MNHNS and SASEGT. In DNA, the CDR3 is TGTGCCAGCAGCGCTCAAACAGGGGGTGAGACCCAGTACTTC. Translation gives CASSAQTGGETQYF.

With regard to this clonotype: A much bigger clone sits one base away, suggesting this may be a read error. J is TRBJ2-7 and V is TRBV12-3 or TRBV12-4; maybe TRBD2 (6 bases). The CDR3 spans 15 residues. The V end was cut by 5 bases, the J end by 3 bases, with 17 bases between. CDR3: CASSRRDSRIYEQYF. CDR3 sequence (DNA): TGTGCCAGCAGTCGGAGGGACTCTAGAATCTACGAGCAGTACTTC.

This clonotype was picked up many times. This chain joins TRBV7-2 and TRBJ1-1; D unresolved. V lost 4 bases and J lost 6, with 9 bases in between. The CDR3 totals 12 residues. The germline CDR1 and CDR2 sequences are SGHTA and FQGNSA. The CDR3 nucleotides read TGTGCCAGCAGCTGGCGCGGAGCTGAAGCTTTCTTT. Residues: CASSWRGAEAFF.

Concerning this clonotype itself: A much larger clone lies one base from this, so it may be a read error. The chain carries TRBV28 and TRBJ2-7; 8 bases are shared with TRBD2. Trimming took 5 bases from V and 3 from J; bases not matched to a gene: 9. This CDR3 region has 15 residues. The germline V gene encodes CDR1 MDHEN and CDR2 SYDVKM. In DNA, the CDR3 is TGTGCCAGCAGTGTGGCACTAGCGGAGAGCTACGAGCAGTACTTC. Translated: CASSVALAESYEQYF.

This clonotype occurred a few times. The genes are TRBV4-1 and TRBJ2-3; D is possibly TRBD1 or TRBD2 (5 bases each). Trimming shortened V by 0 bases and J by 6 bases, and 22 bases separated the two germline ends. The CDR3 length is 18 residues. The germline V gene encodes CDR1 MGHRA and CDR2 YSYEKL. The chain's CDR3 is CASSQEAPRGVTVDTQYF. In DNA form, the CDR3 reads TGCGCCAGCAGCCAAGAGGCCCCAAGGGGAGTAACGGTTGATACGCAGTATTTT.

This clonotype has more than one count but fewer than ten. CDR3 region: CSVNLAGPQSEQYF. CDR3 in DNA: TGCAGCGTTAACCTGGCGGGTCCTCAATCCGAGCAGTACTTC. The V call is TRBV29-1, the J call TRBJ2-7; TRBD2 is a possible D gene (5 bases). Germline CDR1 reads SQVTM; CDR2 reads ANQGSEA. The CDR3 runs to 14 residues. The germline V and J ends were trimmed by 5 bases and 6 bases, with 20 bases remaining between them.

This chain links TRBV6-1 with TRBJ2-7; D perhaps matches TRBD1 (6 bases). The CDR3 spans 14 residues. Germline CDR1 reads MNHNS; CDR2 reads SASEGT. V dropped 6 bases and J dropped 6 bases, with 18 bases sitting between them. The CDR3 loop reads CASSLTGQSGEQYF. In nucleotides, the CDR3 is TGTGCCAGCAGCCTCACTGGACAGTCCGGCGAGCAGTACTTC.

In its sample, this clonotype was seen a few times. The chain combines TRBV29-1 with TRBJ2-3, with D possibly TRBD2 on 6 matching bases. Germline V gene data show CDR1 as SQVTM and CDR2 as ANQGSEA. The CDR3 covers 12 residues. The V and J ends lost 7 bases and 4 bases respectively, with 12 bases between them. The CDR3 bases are TGCAGCGGAAAGTGGGGGGCAGATACGCAGTATTTT. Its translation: CSGKWGADTQYF.

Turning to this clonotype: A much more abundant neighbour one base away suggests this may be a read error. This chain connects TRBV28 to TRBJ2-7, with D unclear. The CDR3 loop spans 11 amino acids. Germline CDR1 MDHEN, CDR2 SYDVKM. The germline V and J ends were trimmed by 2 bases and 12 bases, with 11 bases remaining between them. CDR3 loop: CASSLVAARYF. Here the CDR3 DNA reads TGTGCCAGCAGTTTAGTGGCAGCGAGGTACTTC.

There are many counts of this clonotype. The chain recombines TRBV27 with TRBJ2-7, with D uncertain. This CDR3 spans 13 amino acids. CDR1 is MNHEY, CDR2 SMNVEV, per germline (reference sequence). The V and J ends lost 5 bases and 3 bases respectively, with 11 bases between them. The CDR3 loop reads CASSLKPVYEQYF. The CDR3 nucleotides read TGTGCCAGCAGTCTTAAACCGGTCTACGAGCAGTACTTC.

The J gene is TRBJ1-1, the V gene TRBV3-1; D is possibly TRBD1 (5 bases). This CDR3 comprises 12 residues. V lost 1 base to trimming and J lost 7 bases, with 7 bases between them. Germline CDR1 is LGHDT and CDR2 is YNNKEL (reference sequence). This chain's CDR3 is CASSQVGGEAFF. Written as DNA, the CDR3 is TGTGCCAGCAGCCAAGTGGGGGGTGAAGCTTTCTTT.

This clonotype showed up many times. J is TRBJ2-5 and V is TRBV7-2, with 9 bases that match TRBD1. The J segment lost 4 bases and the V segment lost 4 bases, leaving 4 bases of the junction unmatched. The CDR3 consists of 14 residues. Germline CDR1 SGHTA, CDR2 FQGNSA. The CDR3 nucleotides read TGTGCCAGCAGCTCAGGACAGGGGAGAGAGACCCAGTACTTC. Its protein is CASSSGQGRETQYF.

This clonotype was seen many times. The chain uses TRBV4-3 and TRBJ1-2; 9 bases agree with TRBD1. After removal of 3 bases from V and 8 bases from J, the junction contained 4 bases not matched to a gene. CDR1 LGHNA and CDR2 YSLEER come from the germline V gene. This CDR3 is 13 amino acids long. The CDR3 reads CASSHAGTGGYTF. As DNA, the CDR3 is TGCGCCAGCAGCCACGCCGGGACAGGGGGCTACACCTTC.